Shown below are 21 T cell receptor beta chains from a single sample sequenced in a study of blood T cell repertoires in COVID-19. Method: immunoSEQ multiplex PCR; TCRdb's copy keeps in-frame clones and lacks some. Of 180,000 or so clones listed, roughly 90% were seen once; the top ten hold 1.6%. The sequenced sample consisted of peripheral blood. The receptors stem from a woman aged 50 to 65 with acute or convalescent COVID-19.

This rearrangement joins TRBV7-7 to TRBJ2-5; TRBD2 matches 9 bases. The junction had 8 bases not matched to a gene; V was cut back by 6 bases and J by 3 bases. CDR3 size: 15 residues. CDR1 is SSHAT and CDR2 is FNYEAQ in the germline V gene (reference sequence). The CDR3 coding sequence is TGTGCCAGCAGTTATGGTAGCGGGAGTAAAGAGACCCAGTACTTC. Its protein is CASSYGSGSKETQYF.

The rearrangement uses TRBV6-5 and TRBJ1-1; no definite D call. Looked up from germline, CDR1 is MNHEY and CDR2 is SVGAGI. V was clipped by 4 bases and J by 3 bases, with 9 bases between them. This CDR3 contains 13 residues. The CDR3 spells CASSFAMDTEAFF. Written as DNA, the CDR3 is TGTGCCAGCAGTTTCGCGATGGACACTGAAGCTTTCTTT.

The chain's CDR3 is CASSQGPYNEQFF. DNA of the CDR3: TGTGCCAGCAGCCAGGGTCCCTACAATGAGCAGTTCTTC. The chain carries TRBV12-3 or TRBV12-4 and TRBJ2-1, with D possibly matching TRBD1 (5 bases). CDR3 length: 13 residues. V was trimmed by 6 bases and J by 2 bases, leaving 8 bases between them.

V gene TRBV19 combines with J gene TRBJ2-7, with a weak D call TRBD1 (6 bases). This CDR3 region has 15 residues. Germline V gives CDR1 LNHDA, CDR2 SQIVND (reference sequence). V lost 4 bases and J lost 2, with 15 bases in between. The CDR3 DNA sequence: TGTGCCAGTAGTACTGTCGGGACACCTACCTACGAGCAGTACTTC. Translation: CASSTVGTPTYEQYF.

The gene calls are TRBV5-1 and TRBJ2-1, with D perhaps TRBD2 (5 bases). Per the germline V gene, CDR1 is SGHRS and CDR2 is YFSETQ. This CDR3 region has 14 residues. Between the trimmed V and J ends, which lost 4 bases and 2 bases, there was a span of 10 bases. The CDR3 spells CASSDPGTYNEQFF. Here the CDR3 DNA reads TGCGCCAGCAGCGATCCGGGGACCTACAATGAGCAGTTCTTC.

The chain recombines TRBV9 with TRBJ1-2; no clear D gene. The CDR3 spans 17 residues. Germline CDR1 SGDLS, CDR2 YYNGEE. V was cut by 4 bases and J by 5 bases, with 24 bases left in between. This CDR3 reads CASSTPEVKGKEYGYTF. The CDR3, as DNA: TGTGCCAGCAGCACACCGGAGGTCAAGGGCAAAGAATATGGCTACACCTTC.

The chain combines TRBV5-6 with TRBJ2-7; 7 bases align to TRBD1. J lost 6 bases, V lost 2 bases, and 5 bases had no gene match. This CDR3 spans 13 amino acids. Germline CDR1 and CDR2: SGHDT and YYEEEE. As DNA, the CDR3 is TGTGCCAGCAGCTTCGGGACAGAGGGCGAGCAGTACTTC. Translation: CASSFGTEGEQYF.

The chain joins TRBV29-1 to TRBJ2-1; TRBD2 is a possible D gene (6 bases). Germline CDR1 reads SQVTM; CDR2 reads ANQGSEA. This CDR3 has 12 amino acids. V lost 4 bases, J lost 12 bases, and 16 bases lay in between. CDR3 sequence (DNA): TGCAGCGTTGGTCTCCACCGGGACTTGCAGTTCTTC. Protein sequence: CSVGLHRDLQFF.

The V gene is TRBV27, the J gene TRBJ1-2; TRBD1 aligns across 9 bases. V trimming: 5 bases; J trimming: 5 bases; junction bases outside the gene matches: 9. Germline assignment: CDR1 MNHEY and CDR2 SMNVEV (reference sequence). The CDR3 has 15 amino acids. CDR3 nucleotides: TGTGCCAGCAGTCCACCGGGACAGGGATATTATGGCTACACCTTC. Amino acid sequence: CASSPPGQGYYGYTF.

In nucleotides, the CDR3 is TGCGCCAGCAGCTTGCCCAATTCCCAAGAGACCCAGTACTTC. It encodes CASSLPNSQETQYF. The chain is built from TRBV5-1 and TRBJ2-5, with D uncertain. The CDR3 has 14 amino acids. CDR1 and CDR2 (germline): SGHRS, YFSETQ. V lost 1 base and J lost 1, with 8 bases in between.

The genes are TRBV12-3 or TRBV12-4 and TRBJ2-2; 7 bases are shared with TRBD2. There are 13 residues in the CDR3. Trimming removed 6 bases from V and 6 bases from J; junction bases left unmatched: 4. In DNA form, the CDR3 reads TGTGCCAGCAGAGTTGGGGGGGCCGGGGAGCTGTTTTTT. This encodes CASRVGGAGELFF.

This chain connects TRBV13 to TRBJ1-3; D remains ambiguous. This CDR3 has 12 residues. The germline V gene has CDR1 PRHDT and CDR2 FYEKMQ (reference sequence). The V end lost 5 bases, the J end lost 8 bases, and 10 bases lay between the germline ends. The CDR3 coding sequence is TGTGCCAGCAGCAGCGACGAGGACACCATATATTTT. It translates to CASSSDEDTIYF.

The chain is built from TRBV7-9 and TRBJ1-2; 9 bases are a match to TRBD1. V was clipped by 0 bases and J by 3 bases; unmatched bases: 11. This CDR3 spans 18 amino acids. Germline lookup yields CDR1 SEHNR and CDR2 FQNEAQ (reference sequence). CDR3 amino acids: CASSLARTGVVSDYGYTF. The CDR3 DNA reads TGTGCCAGCAGCTTAGCCCGGACAGGGGTCGTCTCGGACTATGGCTACACCTTC.

The chain has TRBV24-1 and TRBJ1-5, with a weak D call TRBD1 (5 bases). Trimming took off 4 bases at V and 5 bases at J, with 11 bases between the two ends. Germline assignment: CDR1 KGHDR and CDR2 SFDVKD. The CDR3 totals 14 residues. CDR3 DNA: TGTGCCACCAGTGAAAGAACAGGTTATCAGCCCCAGCATTTT. It is translated as CATSERTGYQPQHF.

This clone was observed a few times. The chain has TRBV10-3 and TRBJ2-1; tentative D call: TRBD1 (8 bases). Trimming took 6 bases from V and 8 from J, leaving 11 bases between them. Germline V gene lookup returns CDR1 ENHRY and CDR2 SYGVKD. This CDR3 is 12 amino acids long. The CDR3 DNA reads as TGTGCCATCAGACAGGGGGGGGATGAGCAGTTCTTC. It codes for CAIRQGGDEQFF.

Remarks on this clone: This specimen includes other DNA sequences encoding the same CDR3. The gene calls are TRBV7-2 and TRBJ2-7, with 7 bases fitting TRBD1. After removal of 1 base from V and 1 base from J, the junction contained 4 bases not matched to a gene. This CDR3 comprises 15 residues. The germline V gene encodes CDR1 SGHTA and CDR2 FQGNSA. The CDR3 loop reads CASSLGTGSSYEQYF. The CDR3 DNA follows: TGTGCCAGCAGCTTAGGGACAGGCTCATCCTACGAGCAGTACTTC.

The V gene is TRBV7-8, the J gene TRBJ1-4; 8 bases are a match to TRBD1. This CDR3 region has 14 residues. CDR1 and CDR2 from the germline V gene are SGHVS and FQNEAQ. V lost 5 bases and J lost 8; bases outside the gene matches: 7. Here the CDR3 reads CASSPGQGPEKLFF. The CDR3 DNA reads as TGTGCCAGCAGCCCCGGACAGGGACCAGAAAAACTGTTTTTT.

This chain uses TRBV19 with TRBJ1-1; D is uncertain. Looked up from germline, CDR1 is LNHDA and CDR2 is SQIVND (reference sequence). V was trimmed by 4 bases and J by 1 base, leaving 7 bases between them. The CDR3 length is 13 residues. The CDR3 protein is CASSKQRNTEAFF. CDR3 bases: TGTGCCAGTAGTAAACAAAGGAACACTGAAGCTTTCTTT.

The chain joins TRBV4-3 to TRBJ1-4; a possible D gene is TRBD1 (5 bases). The V end lost 0 bases, the J end lost 7 bases, and 12 bases lay between the germline ends. The CDR3 is 15 amino acids. The germline V gene encodes CDR1 LGHNA and CDR2 YSLEER. The CDR3 is CASSQDPRGGEKLFF. The DNA for the CDR3 is TGCGCCAGCAGCCAAGATCCAAGGGGTGGTGAAAAACTGTTTTTT.

V and J are TRBV7-2 and TRBJ1-2, with D possibly TRBD1 on 6 matching bases. CDR3 length: 15 amino acids. V gave up 0 bases and J gave up 3 bases, with 11 bases separating them. Germline V gene sequence: CDR1 SGHTA, CDR2 FQGNSA. CDR3 in amino acids: CASSLAGGGDYGYTF. In DNA, the CDR3 is TGTGCCAGCAGCTTAGCAGGGGGTGGCGACTATGGCTACACCTTC.

The chain uses TRBV6-5 and TRBJ2-5; D unclear. V dropped 6 bases and J dropped 5 bases, with 13 bases sitting between them. CDR3 length: 13 residues. Germline values: CDR1 MNHEY, CDR2 SVGAGI. This chain's CDR3 is CASSWAPSETQYF. The CDR3 bases are TGTGCCAGCAGCTGGGCCCCGAGCGAGACCCAGTACTTC.